These 13 T cell receptor beta chains came from one sample sequenced in a study of blood T cell repertoires in COVID-19. Measured with immunoSEQ multiplex PCR; TCRdb has only the in-frame clones, and not every one. Here the sample spans a few hundred thousand clones, about 83% being singletons. Source material: peripheral blood. These receptors were obtained from a man aged 25 to 45 who had recovered from COVID-19.

The chain employs TRBV7-9 and TRBJ2-2; 8 bases line up with TRBD1. CDR3 length equals 13 residues. In germline, CDR1 is SEHNR, CDR2 FQNEAQ (reference sequence). V shed 3 bases, J shed 9 bases, and the junction held 3 bases outside the gene matches. In DNA form, the CDR3 reads TGTGCCAGCAGCTTGGACAGGGCACGGGAGCTGTTTTTT. It yields the protein CASSLDRARELFF.

V usage is TRBV5-4 and J usage is TRBJ1-1; possible D gene TRBD1, 5 bases. V lost 0 bases, J lost 2 bases, and 11 bases lay in between. CDR1 SGHNT and CDR2 YYREEE come from the germline V gene (reference sequence). The CDR3 is 15 residues long. CDR3 sequence (DNA): TGTGCCAGCAGCTTGGGGAGGGGAGCAAACACTGAAGCTTTCTTT. Amino acids: CASSLGRGANTEAFF.

This sequence joins TRBV2 and TRBJ1-2, with D uncertain. Germline CDR1 reads SNHLY; CDR2 reads FYNNEI. The length of the CDR3 is 14 residues. The V gene lost 2 bases and the J gene lost 1 base, with 8 bases spanning the gap. CDR3 nucleotide sequence: TGTGCCAGCAGTGAAATAGGGAGTAACTATGGCTACACCTTC. It yields the protein CASSEIGSNYGYTF.

The chain recombines TRBV6-5 with TRBJ2-7; the D gene is possibly TRBD1 (6 bases). The CDR3 extends over 14 amino acids. From germline, CDR1 is MNHEY and CDR2 SVGAGI. V lost 3 bases to trimming and J lost 9 bases, with 18 bases between them. The CDR3 here is CASSYTTGPGRQYV. In DNA, the CDR3 is TGTGCCAGCAGTTATACGACAGGTCCTGGGAGGCAGTACGTC.

This chain connects TRBV5-8 to TRBJ2-3; TRBD2 matches 7 bases. Germline V gene sequence: CDR1 SGHTS, CDR2 YDEGEE. This CDR3 contains 14 residues. J gave up 2 bases and V 3 bases, and 3 bases lay outside the gene matches. The CDR3 region has the DNA TGTGCCAGCAGCTGGGGGACTATCACAGATACGCAGTATTTT. This translates into CASSWGTITDTQYF. Supplemented by reference TRBV5-8 and TRBJ2-3, the full variable domain reads EAGVTQSPTHLIKTRGQQATLRCSPISGHTSVYWYQQALGLGLQFLLWYDEGEERNRGNFPPRFSGRQFPNYSSELNVNALELEDSALYLCASSWGTITDTQYFGPGTRLTVL.

The V gene is TRBV5-1, the J gene TRBJ2-4; 7 nucleotides align to TRBD2. Germline-derived CDR1 and CDR2 are SGHRS and YFSETQ. The CDR3 consists of 16 residues. J gave up 6 bases and V 0 bases, and 9 bases lay outside the gene matches. CDR3 amino acids: CASSLAGGLSGNIQYF. Written as DNA, the CDR3 is TGCGCCAGCAGCTTGGCCGGGGGACTAAGCGGAAACATTCAGTACTTC.

V usage is TRBV2 and J usage is TRBJ1-2; TRBD1 might be the D (5 bases). Germline CDR1 is SNHLY and CDR2 is FYNNEI. The CDR3 is made up of 12 amino acids. The ends were cut back, 2 bases at V and 8 bases at J, with 9 bases in the middle. The CDR3 DNA reads TGTGCCAGCAGTGAACAGGGATGGGGCTACACCTTC. Its translation: CASSEQGWGYTF.

V usage is TRBV10-3 and J usage is TRBJ1-1; a possible D gene is TRBD1 (6 bases). Trimming removed 3 bases at V and 8 bases at J, with 13 bases between. The germline CDR1 and CDR2 sequences are ENHRY and SYGVKD. The CDR3 runs 13 residues. The CDR3 protein is CAISDGGPGEAFF. The DNA of the CDR3 is TGTGCCATCAGTGATGGGGGCCCGGGAGAAGCTTTCTTT.

This clone has just a few counts. The gene calls are TRBV4-2 and TRBJ1-1; D may be TRBD1 (5 bases). The CDR3 has 14 residues. V gave up 0 bases and J gave up 8 bases, with 13 bases separating them. CDR1 is LGHNA and CDR2 is YNFKEQ in the germline V gene. CDR3: CASSQEAGSPEAFF. The CDR3 region has the DNA TGTGCCAGCAGCCAAGAAGCAGGGTCCCCAGAAGCTTTCTTT.

The chain recombines TRBV7-8 with TRBJ2-1, with 11 bases identical to TRBD2. The length of the CDR3 is 15 residues. After removal of 3 bases from V and 7 bases from J, the junction contained 5 bases not matched to a gene. Germline CDR1 reads SGHVS; CDR2 reads FQNEAQ. CDR3 nucleotide sequence: TGTGCCAGCAGCTTGATAGCGGGGGGGCGGAATGAGCAGTTCTTC. It translates to CASSLIAGGRNEQFF.

The genes are TRBV12-5 and TRBJ2-3, with D unresolved. Trimming took off 7 bases at V and 6 bases at J, with 14 bases between the two ends. CDR3 length equals 13 residues. Germline values: CDR1 LGHNT, CDR2 FRNRAP. CDR3 DNA sequence: TGTGCTAGTGTGATGTCGGGTGCGGATACGCAGTATTTT. Its protein product is CASVMSGADTQYF.

The chain employs TRBV9 and TRBJ1-2; 12 bases align to TRBD1. CDR3 length equals 15 residues. The germline V gene encodes CDR1 SGDLS and CDR2 YYNGEE. J lost 6 bases, V lost 0 bases, and 3 bases had no gene match. CDR3 region: CASSVGDRGRHGYTF. The CDR3, as DNA: TGTGCCAGCAGCGTAGGGGACAGGGGGCGCCATGGCTACACCTTC.

Comments on this clone: This same CDR3 is encoded by further DNA sequences in the sample. The chain couples TRBV5-1 to TRBJ2-7; the match to TRBD1 covers 7 bases. CDR1 is SGHRS and CDR2 is YFSETQ in the germline V gene. V was pared by 4 bases and J by 0 bases, with 1 base of the junction left unmatched. The CDR3 consists of 13 residues. The CDR3 reads CASSAGGSYEQYF. DNA for the CDR3: TGCGCCAGCAGCGCAGGGGGCTCCTACGAGCAGTACTTC.